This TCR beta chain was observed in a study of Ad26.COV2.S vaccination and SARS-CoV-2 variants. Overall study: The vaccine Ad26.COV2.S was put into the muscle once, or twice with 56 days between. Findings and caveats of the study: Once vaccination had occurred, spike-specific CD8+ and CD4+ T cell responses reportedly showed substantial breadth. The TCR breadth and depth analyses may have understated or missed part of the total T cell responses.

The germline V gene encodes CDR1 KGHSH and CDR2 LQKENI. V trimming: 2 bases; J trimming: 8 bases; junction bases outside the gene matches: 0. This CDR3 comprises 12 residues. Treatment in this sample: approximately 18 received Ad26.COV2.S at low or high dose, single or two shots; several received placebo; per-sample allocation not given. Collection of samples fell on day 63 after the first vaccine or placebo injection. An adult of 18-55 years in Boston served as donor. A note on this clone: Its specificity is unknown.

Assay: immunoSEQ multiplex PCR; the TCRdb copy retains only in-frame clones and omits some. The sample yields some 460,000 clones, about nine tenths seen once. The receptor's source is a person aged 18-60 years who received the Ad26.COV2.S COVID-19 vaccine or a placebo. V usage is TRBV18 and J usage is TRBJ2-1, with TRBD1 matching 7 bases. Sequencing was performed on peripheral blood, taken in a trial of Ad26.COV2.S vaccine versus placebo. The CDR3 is CASSPGQDEQFF. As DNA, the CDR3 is TGTGCCAGCTCACCAGGACAGGATGAGCAGTTCTTC.